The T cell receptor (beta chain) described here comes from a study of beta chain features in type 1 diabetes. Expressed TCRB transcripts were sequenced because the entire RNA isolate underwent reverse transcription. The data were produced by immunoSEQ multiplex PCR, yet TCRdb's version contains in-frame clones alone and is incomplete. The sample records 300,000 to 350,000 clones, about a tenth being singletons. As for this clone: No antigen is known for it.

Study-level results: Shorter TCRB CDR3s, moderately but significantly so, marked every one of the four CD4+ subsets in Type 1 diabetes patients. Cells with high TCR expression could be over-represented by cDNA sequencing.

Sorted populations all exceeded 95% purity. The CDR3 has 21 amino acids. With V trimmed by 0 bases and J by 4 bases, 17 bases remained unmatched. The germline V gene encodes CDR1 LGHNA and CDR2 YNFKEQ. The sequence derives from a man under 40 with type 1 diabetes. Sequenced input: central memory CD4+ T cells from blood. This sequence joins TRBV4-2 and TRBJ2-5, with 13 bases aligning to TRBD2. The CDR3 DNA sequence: TGTGCCAGCAGCCAAGATACAGCGGCTACTAGCGGGGGGGCAAAAAGAGAGACCCAGTACTTC. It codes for CASSQDTAATSGGAKRETQYF.